This T cell receptor (beta chain) was profiled in a study of early T cells in non-severe SARS-CoV-2 infection. Study background: Investigators sequenced bulk RNA drawn from unsorted whole blood, and chains remained unpaired.

Whole-study results and caveats: VDJdb-based annotation leaned toward anti-spike CD8 responses and missed private and CD4 specificities.

One entry per CDR3 protein, called by TCRdb with MiXCR from the 5' RACE reads. The sample consists of 37,000 or so distinct CDR3 sequences, approximately 5% of them appearing once. This clonotype has ten or more counts. Its matching antigen is unknown. Germline V gene sequence: CDR1 LGHDT, CDR2 YNNKEL (reference sequence). V lost 4 bases and J 7 bases, leaving 11 bases between the germline ends. CDR3 length: 13 residues. The J gene is TRBJ1-5, the V gene TRBV3-1; D not resolved. Sequencing was carried out using whole blood. This receptor was identified in an adult who was a healthcare worker with PCR-confirmed SARS-CoV-2 infection or an uninfected control (not recorded which). The CDR3 reads CASSPSTGQPQHF. The DNA for the CDR3 is TGTGCCAGCAGCCCCTCGACCGGGCAGCCCCAGCATTTT.